This T cell receptor beta chain originates from a study of CD8 T cells in Susac syndrome. Controls were age- and sex-matched healthy donors. FACS was used to enrich TEMRA cells, whereas the CD8+ and CD4+ T cells were obtained by negative isolation. RNA totalling about 0.45 to 1 ug underwent reverse transcription with random hexamers. Multiplex PCR with immunoSEQ amplified the TCR beta CDR3 across 54 Vbeta and 13 Jbeta. TCRdb recomputed calls from the immunoSEQ multiplex PCR reads with MiXCR, one row per CDR3 protein. The repertoire holds 150,000 to 200,000 distinct CDR3 sequences, just under 95% seen once, with under 0.15% in the top ten. There are 17 residues in the CDR3. Germline V CDR1 and CDR2: MDHEN, SYDVKM. V lost 5 bases to trimming and J lost 0 bases, with 17 bases between them.

The rearrangement joins TRBV28 to TRBJ2-4, with D possibly matching TRBD1 (5 bases). This TCR was sampled from a human donor in good health. The sequencing input was CD4+ T cells from PBMCs. The CDR3 DNA sequence: TGTGCCAGCAGTCCGACTGCGCTCAGGGTAGCCAAAAACATTCAGTACTTC. Its protein product is CASSPTALRVAKNIQYF.